This T cell receptor beta chain was captured in a study of T cells in Graves' hyperthyroidism and ophthalmopathy. Germline loops: CDR1 WNHNN, CDR2 SYGVQD (reference sequence). The germline V and J ends were trimmed by 3 bases and 5 bases, with 16 bases remaining between them. This CDR3 has 15 residues. RNA transcripts provided the source from which TCR beta CDR3 regions were amplified. An initial round of RT-PCR targeting the TCR CDR3 relied on the HTBI primer set. Each CDR3 protein gets one entry after TCRdb re-called the multiplex PCR reads with MiXCR. The data hold some 560,000 distinct CDR3 sequences, with roughly 15% observed a single time. This clonotype has a count of ten or more.

This TCR came from a woman in her thirties or forties with Graves' hyperthyroidism. The rearrangement links TRBV10-1 to TRBJ1-1, with a tentative D call TRBD1 (5 bases). Sequencing was done on a sample of blood. CDR3 nucleotides: TGCGCCAGCAGTGACCCTAGGGGCGACGGGACTGAAGCTTTCTTT. This sequence encodes CASSDPRGDGTEAFF.